Listed below are T cell receptor beta chains from one sample, sequenced in a study of shared clonotypes between healthy human individuals. Using immunoSEQ multiplex PCR, the repertoire was profiled, and TCRdb retains in-frame clones only, with some absent. The table has about 2 million clones, about 94% seen once. Sequenced sample: naive CD8+ T cells sorted from blood. The receptors were gathered from a man aged 18 to 35 in good health. Both conserved end residues are part of each CDR3. The D gene is left open where the match is weak. A clone size is listed for some rows: how often the clone was seen (once, few, many), or a class if it is expanded.

V: TRBV7-9; size: -; J: TRBJ1-1; length: 15; D: -; CDR3: CASSLNQGLNTEAFF; DNA: TGTGCCAGCAGCTTAAATCAGGGACTGAACACTGAAGCTTTCTTT
V: TRBV5-1; size: -; J: TRBJ2-7; length: 13; D: -; CDR3: CASSLGAGYEQYF; DNA: TGCGCCAGCAGCTTGGGGGCGGGGTACGAGCAGTACTTC
V: TRBV29-1; size: once; J: TRBJ1-2; length: 9; D: -; CDR3: CSVGHPSLF; DNA: TGCAGCGTTGGACATCCTTCTCTCTTC
V: TRBV6-1; size: -; J: TRBJ2-3; length: 15; D: TRBD2; CDR3: CASSILAGRTDTQYF; DNA: TGTGCCAGCAGTATCTTAGCGGGGCGCACAGATACGCAGTATTTT
V: TRBV10-3; size: once; J: TRBJ1-2; length: 13; D: -; CDR3: CASKEGADYGYTF; DNA: TGTGCCTCCAAGGAGGGAGCGGACTATGGCTACACCTTC
V: TRBV4-3; size: -; J: TRBJ2-3; length: 17; D: TRBD2; CDR3: CASSQVGLAGEEDTQYF; DNA: TGCGCCAGCAGCCAAGTGGGACTAGCGGGAGAAGAAGATACGCAGTATTTT
V: TRBV6-5; size: -; J: TRBJ1-3; length: 15; D: -; CDR3: CASSYSDSPGNTIYF; DNA: TGTGCCAGCAGTTACTCAGACAGCCCTGGAAACACCATATATTTT
V: TRBV27; size: -; J: TRBJ2-7; length: 15; D: -; CDR3: CASSFSGPVSYEQYF; DNA: TGTGCCAGCAGCTTCAGCGGGCCTGTGTCCTACGAGCAGTACTTC
V: TRBV4-3; size: -; J: TRBJ2-1; length: 16; D: TRBD2; CDR3: CASSQDGFEGGPEQFF; DNA: TGCGCCAGCAGCCAAGATGGGTTCGAGGGAGGGCCTGAGCAGTTCTTC
V: TRBV6-1; size: -; J: TRBJ2-7; length: 20; D: -; CDR3: CASSATGVAFVLVFSYEQYF; DNA: TGTGCCAGCAGTGCGACCGGGGTAGCCTTCGTTCTAGTCTTTTCGTACGAGCAGTACTTC
V: TRBV11-2; size: once; J: TRBJ1-2; length: 17; D: TRBD1; CDR3: CASRPGTGGVSNYGYTF; DNA: TGTGCCAGCAGACCCGGGACAGGGGGCGTCTCTAACTATGGCTACACCTTC
V: TRBV14; size: -; J: TRBJ1-1; length: 14; D: -; CDR3: CASSQGRVNTEAFF; DNA: TGTGCCAGCAGCCAAGGCAGGGTGAACACTGAAGCTTTCTTT
V: TRBV5-5; size: -; J: TRBJ1-2; length: 14; D: TRBD1; CDR3: CASSLVGTGSGYTF; DNA: TGTGCCAGCAGCTTGGTCGGGACAGGGTCTGGCTACACCTTC
V: TRBV27; size: -; J: TRBJ1-5; length: 12; D: -; CDR3: CASSFLNQPQHF; DNA: TGTGCCAGCAGTTTCCTCAATCAGCCCCAGCATTTT
V: TRBV19; size: -; J: TRBJ1-1; length: 14; D: -; CDR3: CASTRDGMNTEAFF; DNA: TGTGCCAGCACCAGGGACGGCATGAACACTGAAGCTTTCTTT
V: TRBV19; size: -; J: TRBJ1-2; length: 13; D: -; CDR3: CASSIENANGYTF; DNA: TGTGCCAGTAGTATTGAAAATGCAAATGGCTACACCTTC
V: TRBV6-1; size: once; J: TRBJ1-4; length: 16; D: -; CDR3: CASSETRDHPNEKLFF; DNA: TGTGCCAGCAGTGAAACGAGGGACCACCCTAATGAAAAACTGTTTTTT
V: TRBV29-1; size: -; J: TRBJ2-7; length: 13; D: -; CDR3: CSVDRPNSYEQYF; DNA: TGCAGCGTTGATCGTCCAAACTCCTACGAGCAGTACTTC
V: TRBV6-5; size: -; J: TRBJ2-7; length: 14; D: -; CDR3: CASKVYRSSYEQYF; DNA: TGTGCCAGCAAGGTGTACAGATCATCCTACGAGCAGTACTTC
V: TRBV30; size: -; J: TRBJ2-2; length: 14; D: TRBD1; CDR3: CAWSYRGNTGELFF; DNA: TGTGCCTGGAGTTACAGGGGGAACACCGGGGAGCTGTTTTTT
V: TRBV5-1; size: -; J: TRBJ2-3; length: 13; D: -; CDR3: CASSLIGGDTQYF; DNA: TGCGCCAGCAGCTTAATAGGGGGGGATACGCAGTATTTT
V: TRBV6-5; size: once; J: TRBJ2-1; length: 16; D: TRBD2; CDR3: CASSYSLLAGGNEQFF; DNA: TGTGCCAGCAGTTACTCTTTACTAGCGGGAGGCAATGAGCAGTTCTTC
V: TRBV5-1; size: -; J: TRBJ2-7; length: 15; D: -; CDR3: CASSLVPGDQEEQYF; DNA: TGCGCCAGCAGCTTGGTGCCGGGAGATCAAGAAGAGCAGTACTTC
V: TRBV6-5; size: -; J: TRBJ2-7; length: 16; D: TRBD2; CDR3: CASSYSFGLAAYEQYF; DNA: TGTGCCAGCAGTTACTCGTTTGGACTAGCGGCCTACGAGCAGTACTTC
V: TRBV5-6; size: -; J: TRBJ1-2; length: 14; D: -; CDR3: CASSFYDSSYGYTF; DNA: TGTGCCAGCAGCTTTTACGACAGCAGCTATGGCTACACCTTC
V: TRBV7-8; size: -; J: TRBJ2-7; length: 12; D: -; CDR3: CASSPTDYEQYF; DNA: TGTGCCAGCAGCCCGACAGACTACGAGCAGTACTTC
V: TRBV9; size: once; J: TRBJ2-3; length: 15; D: -; CDR3: CASSVSRLGADTQYF; DNA: TGTGCCAGCAGCGTATCGAGACTTGGAGCAGATACGCAGTATTTT
V: TRBV4-1; size: -; J: TRBJ1-3; length: 14; D: -; CDR3: CASSQRSSGNTIYF; DNA: TGCGCCAGCAGCCAGCGAAGCTCTGGAAACACCATATATTTT
V: TRBV10-3; size: -; J: TRBJ2-7; length: 15; D: TRBD2; CDR3: CAISYLTSGTYEQYF; DNA: TGTGCCATCAGCTACCTAACTAGCGGAACCTACGAGCAGTACTTC
V: TRBV30; size: -; J: TRBJ1-5; length: 14; D: -; CDR3: CAWSGSDGNQPQHF; DNA: TGTGCCTGGAGTGGATCCGACGGAAATCAGCCCCAGCATTTT
V: TRBV7-6; size: -; J: TRBJ2-3; length: 15; D: TRBD2; CDR3: CASSFSGGAADTQYF; DNA: TGTGCCAGCAGCTTTAGCGGGGGGGCAGCAGATACGCAGTATTTT
V: TRBV27; size: -; J: TRBJ2-3; length: 17; D: TRBD2; CDR3: CASSLSGLAVSTDTQYF; DNA: TGTGCCAGCAGTTTATCGGGACTAGCGGTCAGCACAGATACGCAGTATTTT
V: TRBV7-9; size: -; J: TRBJ2-3; length: 16; D: -; CDR3: CASSSIVGGPTDTQYF; DNA: TGTGCCAGCAGCTCAATCGTTGGCGGCCCCACAGATACGCAGTATTTT
V: TRBV27; size: -; J: TRBJ2-1; length: 14; D: TRBD1; CDR3: CASSLLRGHNEQFF; DNA: TGTGCCAGCAGTTTATTAAGGGGGCACAATGAGCAGTTCTTC
V: TRBV29-1; size: -; J: TRBJ2-7; length: 11; D: -; CDR3: CSCRESYEQYF; DNA: TGCTCATGCCGGGAGTCCTACGAGCAGTACTTC
V: TRBV11-2; size: -; J: TRBJ2-1; length: 14; D: TRBD2; CDR3: CASSFSGAYTEQFF; DNA: TGTGCCAGCAGCTTTAGCGGGGCCTACACTGAGCAGTTCTTC
V: TRBV11-2; size: -; J: TRBJ2-1; length: 11; D: -; CDR3: CASSFSREQFF; DNA: TGTGCCAGCAGCTTTAGCCGTGAGCAGTTCTTC
V: TRBV4-3; size: -; J: TRBJ2-3; length: 18; D: TRBD2; CDR3: CASSQEVRREGLSDTQYF; DNA: TGCGCCAGCAGCCAAGAAGTGAGGCGGGAGGGCCTTTCAGATACGCAGTATTTT
V: TRBV27; size: -; J: TRBJ2-4; length: 14; D: -; CDR3: CARERGVAKNIQYF; DNA: TGTGCCAGGGAAAGGGGGGTAGCCAAAAACATTCAGTACTTC
V: TRBV5-1; size: once; J: TRBJ1-5; length: 19; D: TRBD1; CDR3: CASSLESVGWGQTDQPQHF; DNA: TGCGCCAGCAGCTTGGAGTCTGTCGGATGGGGACAGACCGATCAGCCCCAGCATTTT
V: TRBV10-2; size: -; J: TRBJ1-1; length: 14; D: -; CDR3: CASSVADLGTEAFF; DNA: TGCGCCAGCAGTGTTGCAGATCTGGGCACTGAAGCTTTCTTT
V: TRBV7-2; size: -; J: TRBJ2-7; length: 17; D: -; CDR3: CASSLIKHAKDSYEQYF; DNA: TGTGCCAGCAGCTTAATCAAACACGCCAAAGACTCCTACGAGCAGTACTTC
V: TRBV19; size: -; J: TRBJ1-3; length: 18; D: -; CDR3: CASSISLSGTGSGNTIYF; DNA: TGTGCCAGTAGTATCTCGTTGTCCGGGACCGGCTCTGGAAACACCATATATTTT
V: TRBV4-1; size: -; J: TRBJ2-2; length: 14; D: -; CDR3: CASSQAANTGELFF; DNA: TGCGCCAGCAGCCAAGCCGCGAACACCGGGGAGCTGTTTTTT
V: TRBV25-1; size: -; J: TRBJ2-7; length: 16; D: TRBD1; CDR3: CASSEPGTGEPYEQYF; DNA: TGTGCCAGCAGTGAACCCGGGACAGGGGAGCCCTACGAGCAGTACTTC
V: TRBV5-6; size: -; J: TRBJ1-1; length: 14; D: -; CDR3: CASSGDTINTEAFF; DNA: TGTGCCAGCAGCGGGGACACTATTAACACTGAAGCTTTCTTT
V: TRBV27; size: -; J: TRBJ2-1; length: 16; D: TRBD2; CDR3: CASSPGTSGLYNEQFF; DNA: TGTGCCAGCAGTCCTGGGACTAGCGGATTGTACAATGAGCAGTTCTTC
V: TRBV4-3; size: -; J: TRBJ1-4; length: 14; D: -; CDR3: CASSQGVGNEKLFF; DNA: TGCGCCAGCAGCCAAGGGGTAGGGAATGAAAAACTGTTTTTT
V: TRBV6-5; size: -; J: TRBJ2-3; length: 13; D: -; CDR3: CASSDRFRGTQYF; DNA: TGTGCCAGCAGTGACCGCTTTCGGGGTACGCAGTATTTT
V: TRBV27; size: -; J: TRBJ1-5; length: 16; D: -; CDR3: CASSPGGVLSNQPQHF; DNA: TGTGCCAGCAGTCCGGGGGGAGTCTTATCTAATCAGCCCCAGCATTTT
V: TRBV9; size: -; J: TRBJ2-3; length: 16; D: TRBD2; CDR3: CASSLGTSGGPLTQYF; DNA: TGTGCCAGCAGCCTAGGGACTAGCGGGGGGCCCCTTACGCAGTATTTT
V: TRBV5-4; size: -; J: TRBJ2-1; length: 15; D: TRBD2; CDR3: CASSFAGGPGDEQFF; DNA: TGTGCCAGCAGCTTTGCGGGAGGGCCCGGGGATGAGCAGTTCTTC
V: TRBV9; size: -; J: TRBJ2-7; length: 14; D: -; CDR3: CASSVGPLEDEQYF; DNA: TGTGCCAGCAGCGTAGGACCTCTGGAGGACGAGCAGTACTTC